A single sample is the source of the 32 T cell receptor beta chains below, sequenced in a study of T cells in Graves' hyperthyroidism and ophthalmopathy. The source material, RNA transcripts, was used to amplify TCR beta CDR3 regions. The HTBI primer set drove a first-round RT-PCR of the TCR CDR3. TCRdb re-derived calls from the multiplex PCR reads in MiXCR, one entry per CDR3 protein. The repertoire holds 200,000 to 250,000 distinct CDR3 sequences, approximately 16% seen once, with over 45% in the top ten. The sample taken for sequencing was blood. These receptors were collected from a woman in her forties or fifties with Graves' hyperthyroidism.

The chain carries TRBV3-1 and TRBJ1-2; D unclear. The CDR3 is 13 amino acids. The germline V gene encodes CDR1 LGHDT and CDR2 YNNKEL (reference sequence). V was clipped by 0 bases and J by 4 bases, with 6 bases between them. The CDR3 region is CASSQEGFYGYTF. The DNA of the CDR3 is TGTGCCAGCAGCCAAGAAGGGTTCTATGGCTACACCTTC.

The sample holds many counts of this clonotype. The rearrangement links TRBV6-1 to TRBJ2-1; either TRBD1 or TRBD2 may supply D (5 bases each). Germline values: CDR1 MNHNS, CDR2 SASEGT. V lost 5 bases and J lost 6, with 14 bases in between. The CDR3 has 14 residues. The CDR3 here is CASSTKAGANEQFF. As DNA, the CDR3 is TGTGCCAGCAGTACAAAGGCCGGGGCCAATGAGCAGTTCTTC.

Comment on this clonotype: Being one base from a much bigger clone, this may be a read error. The CDR3 protein is CAGSSGQSGTFF. CDR3 bases: TGTGCCGGCAGTTCAGGACAGTCAGGTACTTTCTTT. The chain links TRBV6-2 or TRBV6-3 to TRBJ1-1, with D perhaps matching TRBD1 (6 bases). CDR1 is MNHEY and CDR2 is SVGEGT in the germline V gene. CDR3 length equals 12 residues.

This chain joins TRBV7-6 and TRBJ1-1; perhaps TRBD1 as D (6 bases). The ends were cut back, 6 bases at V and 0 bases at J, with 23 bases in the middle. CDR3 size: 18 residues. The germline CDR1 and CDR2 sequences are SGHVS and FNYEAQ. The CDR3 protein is CASRPGEGPFVMNTEAFF. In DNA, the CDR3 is TGTGCCAGCAGACCAGGGGAAGGGCCTTTTGTAATGAACACTGAAGCTTTCTTT.

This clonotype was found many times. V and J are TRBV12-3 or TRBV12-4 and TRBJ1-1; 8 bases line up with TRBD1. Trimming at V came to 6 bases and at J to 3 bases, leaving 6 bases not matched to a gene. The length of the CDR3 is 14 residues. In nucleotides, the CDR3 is TGTGCCAGCAGGACGGGACAGGCGCACACTGAAGCTTTCTTT. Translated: CASRTGQAHTEAFF.

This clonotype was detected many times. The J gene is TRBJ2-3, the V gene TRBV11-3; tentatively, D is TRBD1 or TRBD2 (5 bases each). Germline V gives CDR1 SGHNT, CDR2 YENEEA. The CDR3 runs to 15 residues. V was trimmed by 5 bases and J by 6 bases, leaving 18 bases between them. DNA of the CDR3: TGTGCCAGCAGCCGGGACCTCGGTGAGGGGGATACGCAGTATTTT. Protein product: CASSRDLGEGDTQYF.

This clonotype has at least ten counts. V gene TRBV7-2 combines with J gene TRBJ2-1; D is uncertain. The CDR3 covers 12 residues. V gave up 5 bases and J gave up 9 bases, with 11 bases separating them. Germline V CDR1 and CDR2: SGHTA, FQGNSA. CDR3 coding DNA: TGTGCCAGCAGCCGCACCGGCACTGAGCAGTTCTTC. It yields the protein CASSRTGTEQFF.

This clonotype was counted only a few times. For the CDR3, the DNA is TGTGCCAGTAGTATAGCGGGGGCTCGAGAGACCCAGTACTTC. This translates into CASSIAGARETQYF. The genes are TRBV19 and TRBJ2-5; D is tentatively TRBD1 or TRBD2 (6 bases each). The CDR3 is 14 residues long. Germline V gene sequence: CDR1 LNHDA, CDR2 SQIVND (reference sequence). With 1 base removed from V and 4 bases from J, the gap between germline ends came to 10 bases.

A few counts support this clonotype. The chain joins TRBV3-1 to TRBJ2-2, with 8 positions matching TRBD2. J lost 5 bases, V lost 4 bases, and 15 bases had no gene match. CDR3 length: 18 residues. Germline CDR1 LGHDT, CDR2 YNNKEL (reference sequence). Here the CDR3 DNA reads TGTGCCAGCAGCCCCGAAACCCCGGGACTAGGGGCGACCGGGGAGCTGTTTTTT. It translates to CASSPETPGLGATGELFF.

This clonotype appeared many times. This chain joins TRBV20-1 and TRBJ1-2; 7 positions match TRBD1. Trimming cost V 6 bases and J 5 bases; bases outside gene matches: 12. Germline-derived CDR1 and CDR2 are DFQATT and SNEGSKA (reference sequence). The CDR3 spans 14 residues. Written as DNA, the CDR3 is TGCAGTGCCCGGCCGGGACAGCAAGCTTATGGCTACACCTTC. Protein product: CSARPGQQAYGYTF.

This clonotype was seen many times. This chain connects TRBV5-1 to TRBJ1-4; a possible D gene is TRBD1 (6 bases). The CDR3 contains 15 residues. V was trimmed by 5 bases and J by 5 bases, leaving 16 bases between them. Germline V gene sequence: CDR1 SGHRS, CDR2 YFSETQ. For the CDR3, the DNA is TGCGCCAGCAGAGGGGGGGGGACGGCGAATGAAAAACTGTTTTTT. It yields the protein CASRGGGTANEKLFF. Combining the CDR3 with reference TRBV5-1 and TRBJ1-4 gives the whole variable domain KAGVTQTPRYLIKTRGQQVTLSCSPISGHRSVSWYQQTPGQGLQFLFEYFSETQRNKGNFPGRFSGRQFSNSRSEMNVSTLELGDSALYLCASRGGGTANEKLFFGSGTQLSVL.

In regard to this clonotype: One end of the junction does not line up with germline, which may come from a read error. The CDR3 coding sequence is TGTGCCAGCAGCTCCTCAAAAAGCACAGATACGCAGTATTTT. As protein: CASSSSKSTDTQYF. This rearrangement joins TRBV5-1 to TRBJ2-3; no reliable D call. This CDR3 comprises 14 residues. Germline CDR1 reads SGHRS; CDR2 reads YFSETQ.

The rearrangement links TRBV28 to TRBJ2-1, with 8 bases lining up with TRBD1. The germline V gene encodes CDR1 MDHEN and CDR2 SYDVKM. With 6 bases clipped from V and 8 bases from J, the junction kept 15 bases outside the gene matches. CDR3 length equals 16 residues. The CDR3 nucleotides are TGTGCCAGCAGACCAATCGTCGGACAGGGCATGTATGAGCAGTTCTTC. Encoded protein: CASRPIVGQGMYEQFF.

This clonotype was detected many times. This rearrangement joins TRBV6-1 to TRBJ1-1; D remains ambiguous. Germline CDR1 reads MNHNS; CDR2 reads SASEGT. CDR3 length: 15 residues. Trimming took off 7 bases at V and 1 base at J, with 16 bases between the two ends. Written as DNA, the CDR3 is TGTGCCAGCAAACCCGTCCCATCGAGGAACACTGAAGCTTTCTTT. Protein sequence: CASKPVPSRNTEAFF.

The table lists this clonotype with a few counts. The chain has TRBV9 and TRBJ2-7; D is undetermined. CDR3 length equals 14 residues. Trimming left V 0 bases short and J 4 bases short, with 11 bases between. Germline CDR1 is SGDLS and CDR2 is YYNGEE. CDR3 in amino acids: CASSVGDRSYEQYF. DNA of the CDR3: TGTGCCAGCAGCGTAGGAGATCGGAGTTACGAGCAGTACTTC.

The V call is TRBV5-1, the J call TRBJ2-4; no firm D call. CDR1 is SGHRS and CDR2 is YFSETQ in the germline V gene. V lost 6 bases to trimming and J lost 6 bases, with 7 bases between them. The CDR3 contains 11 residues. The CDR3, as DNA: TGCGCCAGCACGGACGGAAACATTCAGTACTTC. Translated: CASTDGNIQYF.

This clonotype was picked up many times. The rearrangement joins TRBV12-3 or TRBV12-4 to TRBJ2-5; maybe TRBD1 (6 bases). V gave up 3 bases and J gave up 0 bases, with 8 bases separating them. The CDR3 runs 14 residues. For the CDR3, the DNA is TGTGCCAGCAGTTTGGGGGCAAACCAAGAGACCCAGTACTTC. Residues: CASSLGANQETQYF.

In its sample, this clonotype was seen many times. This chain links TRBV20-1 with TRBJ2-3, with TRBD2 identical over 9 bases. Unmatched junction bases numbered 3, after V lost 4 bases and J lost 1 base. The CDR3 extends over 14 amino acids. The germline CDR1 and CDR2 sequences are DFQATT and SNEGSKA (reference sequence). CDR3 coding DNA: TGCAGTGCTATAGCGGGAGCCGGCACAGATACGCAGTATTTT. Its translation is CSAIAGAGTDTQYF.

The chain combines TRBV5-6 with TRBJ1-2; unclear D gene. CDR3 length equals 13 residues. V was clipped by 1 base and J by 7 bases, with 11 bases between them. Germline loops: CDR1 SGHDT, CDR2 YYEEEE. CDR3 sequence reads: CASSLYGRPGYTF. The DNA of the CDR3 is TGTGCCAGCAGCTTGTACGGGAGGCCTGGCTACACCTTC.

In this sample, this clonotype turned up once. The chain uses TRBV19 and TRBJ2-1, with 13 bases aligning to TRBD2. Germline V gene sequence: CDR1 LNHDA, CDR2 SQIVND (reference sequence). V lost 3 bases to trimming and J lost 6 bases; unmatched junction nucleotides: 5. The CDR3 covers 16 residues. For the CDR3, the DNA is TGTGCCAGTAGTATTACTAGCGGGAGGGGTACCAATGAGCAGTTCTTC. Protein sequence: CASSITSGRGTNEQFF.

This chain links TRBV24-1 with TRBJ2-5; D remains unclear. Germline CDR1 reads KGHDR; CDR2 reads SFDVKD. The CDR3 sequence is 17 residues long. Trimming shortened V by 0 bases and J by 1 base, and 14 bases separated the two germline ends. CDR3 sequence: CATSDLYSRQGQETQYF. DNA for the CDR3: TGTGCCACCAGTGATTTGTATTCCAGGCAAGGCCAAGAGACCCAGTACTTC.

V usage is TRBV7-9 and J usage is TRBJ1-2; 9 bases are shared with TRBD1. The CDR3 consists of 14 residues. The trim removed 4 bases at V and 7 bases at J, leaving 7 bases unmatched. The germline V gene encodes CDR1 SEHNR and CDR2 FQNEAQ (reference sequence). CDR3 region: CASSSGTGISGYTF. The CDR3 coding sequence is TGTGCCAGCAGCTCCGGGACAGGGATTTCTGGCTACACCTTC.

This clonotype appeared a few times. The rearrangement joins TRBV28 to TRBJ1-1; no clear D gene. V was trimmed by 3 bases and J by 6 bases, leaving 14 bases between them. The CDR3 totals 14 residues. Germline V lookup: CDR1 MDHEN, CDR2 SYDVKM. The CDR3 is CASSFQRAFSEAFF. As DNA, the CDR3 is TGTGCCAGCAGTTTCCAGAGGGCCTTCTCTGAAGCTTTCTTT.

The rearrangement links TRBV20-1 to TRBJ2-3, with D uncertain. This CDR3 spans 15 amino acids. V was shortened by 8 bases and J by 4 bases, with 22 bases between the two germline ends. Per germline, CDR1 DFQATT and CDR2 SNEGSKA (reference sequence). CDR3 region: CSSWSGPSSSDTQYF. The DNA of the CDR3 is TGCAGTTCTTGGAGTGGGCCGTCGAGTTCAGATACGCAGTATTTT.

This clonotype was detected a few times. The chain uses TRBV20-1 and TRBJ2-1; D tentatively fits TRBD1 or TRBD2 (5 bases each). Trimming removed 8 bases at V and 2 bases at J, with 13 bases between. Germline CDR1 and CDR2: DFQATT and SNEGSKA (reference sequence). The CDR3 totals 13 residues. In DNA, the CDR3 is TGCAGTTCCGGGACCGCTACCTACAATGAGCAGTTCTTC. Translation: CSSGTATYNEQFF.

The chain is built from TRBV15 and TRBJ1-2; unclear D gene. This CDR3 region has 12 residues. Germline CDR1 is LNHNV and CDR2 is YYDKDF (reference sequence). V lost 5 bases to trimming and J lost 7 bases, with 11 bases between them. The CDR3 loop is CATSHWLGGYTF. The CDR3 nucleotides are TGTGCCACCAGCCATTGGTTGGGTGGCTACACCTTC. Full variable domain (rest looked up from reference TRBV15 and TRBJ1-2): DAMVIQNPRYQVTQFGKPVTLSCSQTLNHNVMYWYQQKSSQAPKLLFHYYDKDFNNEADTPDNFQSRRPNTSFCFLDIRSPGLGDTAMYLCATSHWLGGYTFGSGTRLTVV.

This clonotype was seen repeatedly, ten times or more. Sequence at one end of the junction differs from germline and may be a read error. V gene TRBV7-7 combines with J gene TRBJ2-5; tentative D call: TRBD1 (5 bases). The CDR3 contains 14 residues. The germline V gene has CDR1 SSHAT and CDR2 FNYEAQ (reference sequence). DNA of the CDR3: TGTGCTAGCAGCCACGTGGGGCCAGGCGAGACCCAGTACTTC. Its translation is CASSHVGPGETQYF.

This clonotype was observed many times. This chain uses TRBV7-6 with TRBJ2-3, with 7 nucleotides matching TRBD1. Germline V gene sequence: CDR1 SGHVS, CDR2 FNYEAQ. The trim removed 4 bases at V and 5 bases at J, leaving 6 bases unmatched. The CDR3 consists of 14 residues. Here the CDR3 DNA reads TGTGCCAGCAGCTGGGGACAGAAAGAAGATACGCAGTATTTT. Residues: CASSWGQKEDTQYF.

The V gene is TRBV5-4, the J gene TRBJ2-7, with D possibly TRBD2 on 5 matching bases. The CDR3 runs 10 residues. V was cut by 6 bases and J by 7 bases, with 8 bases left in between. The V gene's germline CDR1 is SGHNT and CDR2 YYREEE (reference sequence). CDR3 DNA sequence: TGTGCCAGCACCCCGGGGGAGCAGTACTTC. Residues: CASTPGEQYF.

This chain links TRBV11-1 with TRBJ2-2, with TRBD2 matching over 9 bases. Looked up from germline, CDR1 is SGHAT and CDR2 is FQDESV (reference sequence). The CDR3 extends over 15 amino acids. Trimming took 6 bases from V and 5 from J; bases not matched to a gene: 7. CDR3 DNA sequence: TGTGCCAGCAGAATTAGCGGGAGTGGAACCGGGGAGCTGTTTTTT. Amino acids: CASRISGSGTGELFF.

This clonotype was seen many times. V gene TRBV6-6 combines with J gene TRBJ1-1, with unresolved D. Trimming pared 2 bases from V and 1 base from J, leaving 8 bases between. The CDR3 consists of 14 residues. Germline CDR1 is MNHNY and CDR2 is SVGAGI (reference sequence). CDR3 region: CASSYLGRNTEAFF. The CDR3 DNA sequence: TGTGCCAGCAGTTACCTCGGAAGGAACACTGAAGCTTTCTTT.

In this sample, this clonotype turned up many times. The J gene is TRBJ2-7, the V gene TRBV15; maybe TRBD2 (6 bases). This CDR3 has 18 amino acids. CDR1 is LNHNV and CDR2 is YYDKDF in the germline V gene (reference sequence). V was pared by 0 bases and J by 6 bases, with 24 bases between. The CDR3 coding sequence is TGTGCCACCAGCAGAGATCTGGGGGGTGGAGACGCGGTTGGCGAGCAGTACTTC. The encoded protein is CATSRDLGGGDAVGEQYF. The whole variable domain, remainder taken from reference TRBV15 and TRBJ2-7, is DAMVIQNPRYQVTQFGKPVTLSCSQTLNHNVMYWYQQKSSQAPKLLFHYYDKDFNNEADTPDNFQSRRPNTSFCFLDIRSPGLGDTAMYLCATSRDLGGGDAVGEQYFGPGTRLTVT.